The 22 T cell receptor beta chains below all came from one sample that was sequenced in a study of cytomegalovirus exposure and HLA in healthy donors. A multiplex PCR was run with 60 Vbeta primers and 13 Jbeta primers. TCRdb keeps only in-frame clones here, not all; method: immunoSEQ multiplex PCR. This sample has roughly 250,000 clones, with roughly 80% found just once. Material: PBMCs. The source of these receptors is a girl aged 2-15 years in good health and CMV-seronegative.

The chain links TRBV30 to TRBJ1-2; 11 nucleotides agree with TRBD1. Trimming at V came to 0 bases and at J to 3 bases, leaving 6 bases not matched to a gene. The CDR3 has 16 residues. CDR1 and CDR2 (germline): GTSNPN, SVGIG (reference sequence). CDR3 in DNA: TGTGCCTGGAGTGTTTTCCGGGGACAGGGGGACTATGGCTACACCTTC. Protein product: CAWSVFRGQGDYGYTF. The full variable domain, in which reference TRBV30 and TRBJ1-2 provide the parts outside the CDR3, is SQTIHQWPATLVQPVGSPLSLECTVEGTSNPNLYWYRQAAGRGLQLLFYSVGIGQISSEVPQNLSASRPQDRQFILSSKKLLLSDSGFYLCAWSVFRGQGDYGYTFGSGTRLTVV.

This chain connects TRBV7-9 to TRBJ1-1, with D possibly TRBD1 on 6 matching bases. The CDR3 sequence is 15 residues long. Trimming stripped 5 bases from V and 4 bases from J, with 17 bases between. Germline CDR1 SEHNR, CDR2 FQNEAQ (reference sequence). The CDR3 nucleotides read TGTGCCAGCAGCCGAACACAACAGGGACCCACTGAAGCTTTCTTT. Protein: CASSRTQQGPTEAFF.

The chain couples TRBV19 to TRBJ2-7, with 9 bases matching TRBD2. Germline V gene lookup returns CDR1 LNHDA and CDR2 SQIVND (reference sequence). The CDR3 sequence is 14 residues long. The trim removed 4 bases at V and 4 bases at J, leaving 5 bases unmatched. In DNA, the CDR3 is TGTGCCAGTAGTAACCTAGCGGGGCAATACGAGCAGTACTTC. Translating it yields CASSNLAGQYEQYF.

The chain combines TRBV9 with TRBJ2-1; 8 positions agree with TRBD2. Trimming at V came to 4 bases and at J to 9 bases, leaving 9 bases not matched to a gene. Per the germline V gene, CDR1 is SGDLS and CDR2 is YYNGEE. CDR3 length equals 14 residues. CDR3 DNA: TGTGCCAGCAGCCCCGGGAGGGGCTCGTTTGAGCAGTTCTTC. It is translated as CASSPGRGSFEQFF.

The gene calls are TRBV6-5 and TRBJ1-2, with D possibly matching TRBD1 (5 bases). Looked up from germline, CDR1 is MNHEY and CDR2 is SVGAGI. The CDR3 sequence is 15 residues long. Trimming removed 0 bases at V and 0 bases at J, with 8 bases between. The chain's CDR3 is CASSYSPTANYGYTF. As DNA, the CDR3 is TGTGCCAGCAGTTACTCCCCGACAGCTAACTATGGCTACACCTTC.

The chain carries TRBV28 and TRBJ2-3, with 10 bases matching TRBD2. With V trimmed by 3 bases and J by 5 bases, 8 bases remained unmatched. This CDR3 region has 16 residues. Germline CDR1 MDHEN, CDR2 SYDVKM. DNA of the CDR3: TGTGCCAGCAGTTTCTCCAGCGGGAGGGCCGGAGATACGCAGTATTTT. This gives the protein CASSFSSGRAGDTQYF.

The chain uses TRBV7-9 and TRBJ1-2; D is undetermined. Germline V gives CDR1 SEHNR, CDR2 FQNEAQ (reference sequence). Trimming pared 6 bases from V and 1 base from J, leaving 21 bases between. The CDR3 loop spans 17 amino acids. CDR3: CASRSDFRPYGNYGYTF. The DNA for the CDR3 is TGTGCCAGCAGATCCGACTTCCGACCGTATGGTAACTATGGCTACACCTTC.

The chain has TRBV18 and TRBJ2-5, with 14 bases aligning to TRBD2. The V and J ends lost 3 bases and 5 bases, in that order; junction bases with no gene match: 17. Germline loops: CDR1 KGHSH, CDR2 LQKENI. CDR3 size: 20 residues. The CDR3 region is CASSPSGGLAGGGTLETQYF. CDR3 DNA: TGTGCCAGCTCACCCTCCGGCGGACTAGCGGGAGGAGGGACGTTGGAGACCCAGTACTTC.

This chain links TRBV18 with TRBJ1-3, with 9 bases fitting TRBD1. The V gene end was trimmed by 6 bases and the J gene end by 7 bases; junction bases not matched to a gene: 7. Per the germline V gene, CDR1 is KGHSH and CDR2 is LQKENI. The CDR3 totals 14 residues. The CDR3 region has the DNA TGTGCCAGCTCGCCCGGGACAGGGATCAACACCATATATTTT. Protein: CASSPGTGINTIYF.

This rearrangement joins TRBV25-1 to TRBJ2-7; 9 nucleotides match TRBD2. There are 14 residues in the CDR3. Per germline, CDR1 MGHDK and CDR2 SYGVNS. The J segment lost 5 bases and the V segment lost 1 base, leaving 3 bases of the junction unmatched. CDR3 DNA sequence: TGTGCCAGCAGTGAATGGACTAGCGCCGACGAGCAGTACTTC. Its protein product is CASSEWTSADEQYF.

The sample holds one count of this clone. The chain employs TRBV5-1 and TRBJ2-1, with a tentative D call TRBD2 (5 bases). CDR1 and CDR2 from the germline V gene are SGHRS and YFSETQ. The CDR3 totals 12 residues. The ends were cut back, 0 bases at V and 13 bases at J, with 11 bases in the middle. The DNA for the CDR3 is TGCGCCAGCAGCTTGGGAGACTACGATCAGTTCTTC. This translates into CASSLGDYDQFF.

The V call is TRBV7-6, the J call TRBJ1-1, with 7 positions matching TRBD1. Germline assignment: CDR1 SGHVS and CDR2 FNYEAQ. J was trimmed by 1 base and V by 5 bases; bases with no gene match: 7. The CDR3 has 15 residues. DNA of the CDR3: TGTGCCAGCAGCGACGGGAACAGGGGGAACACTGAAGCTTTCTTT. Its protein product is CASSDGNRGNTEAFF.

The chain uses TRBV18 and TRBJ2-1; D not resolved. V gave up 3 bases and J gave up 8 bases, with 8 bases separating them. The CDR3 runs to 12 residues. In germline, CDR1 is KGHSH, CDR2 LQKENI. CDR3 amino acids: CASSPESDEQFF. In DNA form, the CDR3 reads TGTGCCAGCTCACCTGAGAGTGATGAGCAGTTCTTC.

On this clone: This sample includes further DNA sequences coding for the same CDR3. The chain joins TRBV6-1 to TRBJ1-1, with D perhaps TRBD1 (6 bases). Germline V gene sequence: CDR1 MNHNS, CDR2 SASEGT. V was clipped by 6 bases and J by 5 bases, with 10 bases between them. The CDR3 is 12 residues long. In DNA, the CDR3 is TGTGCCAGCAGCGGCAGGGGAACTGAAGCTTTCTTT. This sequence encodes CASSGRGTEAFF.

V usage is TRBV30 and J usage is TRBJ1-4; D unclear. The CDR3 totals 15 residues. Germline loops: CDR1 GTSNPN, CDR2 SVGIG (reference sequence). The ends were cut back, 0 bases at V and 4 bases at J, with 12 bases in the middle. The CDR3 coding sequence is TGTGCCTGGAGTGTTATGGGCCTACTTAATGAAAAACTGTTTTTT. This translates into CAWSVMGLLNEKLFF.

The CDR3 is CASSEVGNNSPLHF. The DNA of the CDR3 is TGTGCCAGCAGTGAAGTCGGTAATAATTCACCCCTCCACTTT. The chain has TRBV6-1 and TRBJ1-6; the D is unclear. CDR1 and CDR2 (germline): MNHNS, SASEGT. There are 14 residues in the CDR3. V lost 1 base, J lost 5 bases, and 6 bases lay in between.

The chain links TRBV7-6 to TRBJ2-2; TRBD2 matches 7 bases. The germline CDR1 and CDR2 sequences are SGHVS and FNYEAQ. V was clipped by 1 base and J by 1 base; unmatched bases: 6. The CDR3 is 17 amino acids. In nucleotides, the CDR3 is TGTGCCAGCAGCTTAGGGTGGGAGGGAAGGAACACCGGGGAGCTGTTTTTT. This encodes CASSLGWEGRNTGELFF.

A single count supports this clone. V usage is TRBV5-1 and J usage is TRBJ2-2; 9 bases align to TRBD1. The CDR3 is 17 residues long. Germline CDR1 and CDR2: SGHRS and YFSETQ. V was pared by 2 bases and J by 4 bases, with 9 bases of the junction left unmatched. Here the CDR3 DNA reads TGCGCCAGCAGCTTCCAAGGGACAGGGATTCGCACCGGGGAGCTGTTTTTT. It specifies CASSFQGTGIRTGELFF.

CDR3 residues: CASSFWSPPQDTEAFF. DNA of the CDR3: TGTGCCAGCAGTTTTTGGTCCCCCCCCCAGGACACTGAAGCTTTCTTT. The chain joins TRBV28 to TRBJ1-1; D gene uncertain. CDR1 is MDHEN and CDR2 is SYDVKM in the germline V gene. V gave up 3 bases and J gave up 3 bases, with 17 bases separating them. This CDR3 is 16 amino acids long.

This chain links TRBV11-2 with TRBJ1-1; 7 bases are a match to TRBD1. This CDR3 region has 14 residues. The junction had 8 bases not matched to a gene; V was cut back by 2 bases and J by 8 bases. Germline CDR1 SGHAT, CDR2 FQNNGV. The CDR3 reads CASSLTQGVVEAFF. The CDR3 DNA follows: TGTGCCAGCAGCTTAACCCAGGGGGTAGTCGAAGCTTTCTTT.

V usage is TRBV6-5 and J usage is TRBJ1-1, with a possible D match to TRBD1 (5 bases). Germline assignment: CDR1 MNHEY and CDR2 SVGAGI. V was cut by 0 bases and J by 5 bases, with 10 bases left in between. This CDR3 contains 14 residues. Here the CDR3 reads CASSYSEGRTEAFF. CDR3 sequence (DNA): TGTGCCAGCAGTTACTCGGAGGGACGGACTGAAGCTTTCTTT.

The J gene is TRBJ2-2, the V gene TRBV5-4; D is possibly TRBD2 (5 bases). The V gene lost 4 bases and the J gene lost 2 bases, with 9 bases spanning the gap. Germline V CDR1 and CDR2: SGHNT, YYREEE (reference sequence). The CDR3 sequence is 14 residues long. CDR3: CASSVGSNTGELFF. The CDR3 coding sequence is TGTGCCAGCAGCGTAGGGAGCAACACCGGGGAGCTGTTTTTT.